The source of this T cell receptor beta chain is a study of blood T cell repertoires in COVID-19. Study summary: From the United States, Italy and Spain came samples of acute and convalescent COVID-19. From T cells, B-cell-depleted T cells, or PBMCs came the material, which was cDNA or gDNA.

Trimming took 2 bases from V and 10 from J; bases not matched to a gene: 14. This CDR3 is built from 16 residues. In germline, CDR1 is LNHDA, CDR2 SQIVND (reference sequence). The table came from immunoSEQ multiplex PCR; TCRdb's copy has only in-frame clones and leaves some out. The sample consists of about 70,000 clones, around 90% of them appearing once. The origin of this receptor is a young woman with acute or convalescent COVID-19. Sequences were obtained from peripheral blood. V usage is TRBV19 and J usage is TRBJ1-5; TRBD1 matches at 7 bases. CDR3 sequence reads: CASSILGRDSGGPQHF. As DNA, the CDR3 is TGTGCCAGTAGTATATTAGGTCGGGACAGCGGCGGCCCCCAGCATTTT.